Below are 31 T cell receptor beta chains sequenced from a single sample in a study of blood T cell repertoires in COVID-19. Profiled with immunoSEQ multiplex PCR; TCRdb holds only in-frame clones, not every one. This sample carries roughly 100,000 clones, about four fifths of them seen once, and the ten largest clones take less than 45%. Sequences were obtained from peripheral blood. The receptors come from a man older than 75 with acute or convalescent COVID-19.

The chain carries TRBV13 and TRBJ2-1, with 10 positions matching TRBD2. V lost 5 bases to trimming and J lost 8 bases; unmatched junction nucleotides: 15. The CDR3 covers 17 residues. The germline CDR1 and CDR2 sequences are PRHDT and FYEKMQ (reference sequence). Here the CDR3 reads CASSGRTSGKANDEQFF. The CDR3 DNA sequence: TGTGCCAGCAGCGGCCGAACTAGCGGGAAGGCTAACGATGAGCAGTTCTTC.

V and J are TRBV9 and TRBJ1-1, with 9 bases matching TRBD1. This CDR3 has 12 residues. CDR1 SGDLS and CDR2 YYNGEE come from the germline V gene. Trimming removed 3 bases from V and 8 bases from J; junction bases left unmatched: 2. The CDR3 region is CASSAGTGEAFF. The CDR3 bases are TGTGCCAGCAGCGCTGGGACAGGGGAAGCTTTCTTT.

The rearrangement uses TRBV10-2 and TRBJ2-7, with TRBD2 matching over 9 bases. Looked up from germline, CDR1 is WSHSY and CDR2 is SAAADI. Trimming took 6 bases from V and 6 from J; bases not matched to a gene: 9. The CDR3 contains 14 residues. CDR3: CASRVSGSTLEQYF. The CDR3 DNA reads TGCGCCAGCAGGGTTAGCGGGAGCACGCTCGAGCAGTACTTC.

This CDR3 reads CASSSSLADRGNEQFF. The CDR3 bases are TGTGCCAGCAGCTCCTCACTAGCGGACCGAGGGAATGAGCAGTTCTTC. V is TRBV7-2 and J is TRBJ2-1; 8 bases are a match to TRBD2. From germline, CDR1 is SGHTA and CDR2 FQGNSA. The CDR3 covers 16 residues. The J segment lost 7 bases and the V segment lost 4 bases, leaving 12 bases of the junction unmatched.

The chain couples TRBV18 to TRBJ1-4; no definite D call. Deletions cut 6 bases from V and 0 bases from J, with 17 bases between. The CDR3 runs 17 residues. Germline assignment: CDR1 KGHSH and CDR2 LQKENI. The CDR3 DNA reads as TGTGCCAGCTCGCCTTGGAGCCTTCGTGCAACTAATGAAAAACTGTTTTTT. Its protein is CASSPWSLRATNEKLFF.

This sequence joins TRBV6-1 and TRBJ1-3, with 10 nucleotides matching TRBD1. Germline V lookup: CDR1 MNHNS, CDR2 SASEGT. This CDR3 contains 16 residues. The J segment lost 4 bases and the V segment lost 3 bases, leaving 6 bases of the junction unmatched. The CDR3 region is CASSDRTGGSGNTIYF. As DNA, the CDR3 is TGTGCCAGCAGTGATAGGACAGGGGGGTCCGGAAACACCATATATTTT.

V usage is TRBV5-1 and J usage is TRBJ2-6, with unresolved D. V dropped 3 bases and J dropped 0 bases, with 7 bases sitting between them. This CDR3 region has 15 residues. CDR1 SGHRS and CDR2 YFSETQ come from the germline V gene. The CDR3 reads CASSYIYSGANVLTF. The CDR3 DNA reads as TGCGCCAGCAGCTATATTTACTCTGGGGCCAACGTCCTGACTTTC.

Regarding this clone: The same CDR3 also results from other DNA sequences found in this sample. The rearrangement joins TRBV5-1 to TRBJ1-2; D is ambiguous. Germline values: CDR1 SGHRS, CDR2 YFSETQ. The V gene lost 0 bases and the J gene lost 1 base, with 7 bases spanning the gap. This CDR3 comprises 14 residues. CDR3 DNA sequence: TGCGCCAGCAGCTTGGAGTCGGTTAACTATGGCTACACCTTC. Its protein is CASSLESVNYGYTF.

The chain carries TRBV28 and TRBJ1-6, with 7 bases identical to TRBD1. The CDR3 has 14 amino acids. The V gene's germline CDR1 is MDHEN and CDR2 SYDVKM. The V gene end was trimmed by 4 bases and the J gene end by 6 bases; junction bases not matched to a gene: 3. As DNA, the CDR3 is TGTGCCAGCAGTTCGGGACAGTCTAATTCACCCCTCCACTTT. It yields the protein CASSSGQSNSPLHF.

The chain couples TRBV28 to TRBJ1-4, with a weak D call TRBD1 (5 bases). Trimming left V 6 bases short and J 9 bases short, with 14 bases between. CDR3 length: 13 amino acids. The germline gives CDR1 MDHEN, CDR2 SYDVKM. The CDR3 loop reads CASRSGLPQKLFF. The CDR3 DNA sequence: TGTGCCAGCAGATCGGGACTCCCACAAAAACTGTTTTTT.

For this clone: The germline gene is not matched at one end of the junction; a read error may be the cause. The CDR3 loop is CASSQVPGLAGAGEQFF. In DNA, the CDR3 is TGTGCTAGCAGCCAAGTCCCGGGACTAGCGGGAGCAGGAGAGCAGTTCTTC. The chain links TRBV7-7 to TRBJ2-1, with TRBD2 matching 14 bases. Looked up from germline, CDR1 is SSHAT and CDR2 is FNYEAQ (reference sequence). There are 17 residues in the CDR3.

This clone was counted many times. The CDR3 loop is CASSFPLGRVNTEAFF. In DNA form, the CDR3 reads TGTGCCAGCAGCTTCCCTTTGGGCAGGGTGAACACTGAAGCTTTCTTT. The rearrangement joins TRBV7-8 to TRBJ1-1; tentative D call: TRBD1 (5 bases). CDR3 length: 16 amino acids. Trimming cost V 3 bases and J 0 bases, with 14 bases left between them. Germline V CDR1 and CDR2: SGHVS, FQNEAQ.

The V and J genes are TRBV6-1 and TRBJ1-1; a possible D gene is TRBD1 (6 bases). Trimming shortened V by 3 bases and J by 4 bases, and 12 bases separated the two germline ends. Germline loops: CDR1 MNHNS, CDR2 SASEGT. This CDR3 comprises 14 residues. The CDR3 region has the DNA TGTGCCAGCAGTGAGAACAGGGTGGGCACTGAAGCTTTCTTT. It is translated as CASSENRVGTEAFF.

The chain links TRBV5-1 to TRBJ1-5; D is uncertain. The length of the CDR3 is 13 residues. CDR1 and CDR2 (germline): SGHRS, YFSETQ. The germline V and J ends were trimmed by 0 bases and 7 bases, with 8 bases remaining between them. DNA of the CDR3: TGCGCCAGCAGCTTGGTTCCGTCCCAGCCCCAGCATTTT. Protein product: CASSLVPSQPQHF.

V usage is TRBV4-3 and J usage is TRBJ1-1; the match to TRBD1 covers 9 bases. Germline lookup yields CDR1 LGHNA and CDR2 YSLEER. The length of the CDR3 is 16 residues. Trimming cost V 0 bases and J 6 bases; bases outside gene matches: 8. The CDR3 sequence is CASSQDLRQGGAEAFF. CDR3 DNA: TGCGCCAGCAGCCAAGATCTTAGACAGGGGGGTGCTGAAGCTTTCTTT.

V gene TRBV6-4 combines with J gene TRBJ2-7; 8 bases match TRBD1. V was clipped by 5 bases and J by 4 bases; unmatched bases: 4. The CDR3 is made up of 13 amino acids. Per germline, CDR1 MRHNA and CDR2 SNTAGT. CDR3 protein: CASSTDRGYEQYF. CDR3 nucleotide sequence: TGTGCCAGCAGTACCGACAGGGGATACGAGCAGTACTTC.

The chain uses TRBV5-1 and TRBJ2-5; D is possibly TRBD1 (6 bases). Per germline, CDR1 SGHRS and CDR2 YFSETQ. The CDR3 is 13 residues long. Trimming cost V 4 bases and J 4 bases, with 11 bases left between them. In nucleotides, the CDR3 is TGCGCCAGCAGCCCGGACAGTAGAGAGACCCAGTACTTC. Protein product: CASSPDSRETQYF. Filled out from reference TRBV5-1 and TRBJ2-5, the complete variable domain reads KAGVTQTPRYLIKTRGQQVTLSCSPISGHRSVSWYQQTPGQGLQFLFEYFSETQRNKGNFPGRFSGRQFSNSRSEMNVSTLELGDSALYLCASSPDSRETQYFGPGTRLLVL.

The chain links TRBV7-9 to TRBJ1-2; D is possibly TRBD1 (5 bases). Germline values: CDR1 SEHNR, CDR2 FQNEAQ (reference sequence). V lost 4 bases and J 5 bases, leaving 17 bases between the germline ends. CDR3 length: 15 residues. In nucleotides, the CDR3 is TGTGCCAGCAGCTCAGAAACCTCCAGGGTTTATGGCTACACCTTC. Translating it yields CASSSETSRVYGYTF.

The V gene is TRBV29-1, the J gene TRBJ1-5; D is ambiguous. V dropped 4 bases and J dropped 6 bases, with 13 bases sitting between them. The CDR3 loop spans 13 amino acids. CDR1 is SQVTM, CDR2 ANQGSEA, per germline. The CDR3 sequence is CSVGGWKGQPQHF. CDR3 coding DNA: TGCAGCGTTGGCGGGTGGAAGGGTCAGCCCCAGCATTTT.

CDR3 bases: TGTGCCAGCAGTTTCCGGGGGTTAACTAGCACAGATACGCAGTATTTT. Its protein is CASSFRGLTSTDTQYF. The genes are TRBV6-5 and TRBJ2-3; perhaps TRBD2 as D (6 bases). The CDR3 consists of 16 residues. The germline V gene encodes CDR1 MNHEY and CDR2 SVGAGI. V gave up 4 bases and J gave up 0 bases, with 14 bases separating them.

The chain recombines TRBV10-1 with TRBJ2-1; TRBD2 agrees at 15 bases. Unmatched junction bases numbered 8, after V lost 0 bases and J lost 8 bases. Germline CDR1 is WNHNN and CDR2 is SYGVQD (reference sequence). The CDR3 totals 18 residues. The DNA for the CDR3 is TGCGCCAGCAGTGAGTCGACTGGACTAGCGGGAGGGCCTTATGAGCAGTTCTTC. Protein: CASSESTGLAGGPYEQFF.

The chain uses TRBV5-4 and TRBJ1-2; a possible D gene is TRBD1 (6 bases). The ends were cut back, 4 bases at V and 5 bases at J, with 12 bases in the middle. Germline lookup yields CDR1 SGHNT and CDR2 YYREEE (reference sequence). CDR3 length: 13 amino acids. The CDR3 reads CASSPGVFYGYTF. The CDR3 DNA follows: TGTGCCAGCAGCCCAGGGGTATTTTATGGCTACACCTTC.

This clone was found once. V and J are TRBV7-9 and TRBJ2-7, with D maybe TRBD2 (6 bases). Germline-derived CDR1 and CDR2 are SEHNR and FQNEAQ (reference sequence). Deletions cut 5 bases from V and 6 bases from J, with 17 bases between. The CDR3 consists of 14 residues. CDR3 nucleotides: TGTGCCAGCAGCGGTCTAGCGTCGAGCGGCGAGCAGTACTTC. Protein product: CASSGLASSGEQYF.

Concerning this clone itself: The identical CDR3 is also encoded by other nucleotide sequences in the sample. The chain recombines TRBV4-3 with TRBJ2-3, with D possibly being TRBD2 (6 bases). CDR3 length: 15 amino acids. Per germline, CDR1 LGHNA and CDR2 YSLEER. V was trimmed by 1 base and J by 2 bases, leaving 10 bases between them. This CDR3 is CASSQVAGFTDTQYF. DNA for the CDR3: TGCGCCAGCAGCCAAGTTGCGGGGTTCACAGATACGCAGTATTTT.

This chain connects TRBV6-4 to TRBJ2-1; TRBD2 agrees at 13 bases. The CDR3 covers 16 residues. Germline lookup yields CDR1 MRHNA and CDR2 SNTAGT. V shed 0 bases, J shed 9 bases, and the junction held 5 bases outside the gene matches. CDR3 sequence (DNA): TGTGCCAGCAGTGACTCCCGGACTAGCGGGAGAGGTGAGCAGTTCTTC. This encodes CASSDSRTSGRGEQFF.

A single count supports this clone. V and J are TRBV19 and TRBJ2-1; perhaps TRBD1 as D (6 bases). Germline CDR1 is LNHDA and CDR2 is SQIVND (reference sequence). The length of the CDR3 is 14 residues. V was trimmed by 3 bases and J by 4 bases, leaving 10 bases between them. The CDR3 bases are TGTGCCAGTAGTATCCGGACAGTTTACAATGAGCAGTTCTTC. Its protein product is CASSIRTVYNEQFF.

The chain uses TRBV6-5 and TRBJ2-1; D is possibly TRBD2 (7 bases). The CDR3 length is 15 residues. Trimming pared 7 bases from V and 4 bases from J, leaving 17 bases between. The germline V gene has CDR1 MNHEY and CDR2 SVGAGI. The CDR3 loop reads CASNPRGAQYNEQFF. CDR3 DNA sequence: TGTGCCAGCAACCCCCGGGGGGCCCAATACAATGAGCAGTTCTTC.

The CDR3 loop is CSGSRDTLNTEAFF. Written as DNA, the CDR3 is TGCAGCGGCAGCCGGGACACGTTGAACACTGAAGCTTTCTTT. The J gene is TRBJ1-1, the V gene TRBV29-1; maybe TRBD1 (6 bases). The V end lost 7 bases, the J end lost 0 bases, and 15 bases lay between the germline ends. There are 14 residues in the CDR3. Germline CDR1 reads SQVTM; CDR2 reads ANQGSEA. The whole variable domain, remainder taken from reference TRBV29-1 and TRBJ1-1, is SAVISQKPSRDICQRGTSLTIQCQVDSQVTMMFWYRQQPGQSLTLIATANQGSEATYESGFVIDKFPISRPNLTFSTLTVSNMSPEDSSIYLCSGSRDTLNTEAFFGQGTRLTVV.

The V call is TRBV29-1, the J call TRBJ1-1, with D possibly TRBD1 on 5 matching bases. V shed 6 bases and J shed 4 bases, with 9 bases lying between them. The CDR3 sequence is 11 residues long. Germline loops: CDR1 SQVTM, CDR2 ANQGSEA. The CDR3 sequence is CSVVQVTEAFF. In nucleotides, the CDR3 is TGCAGCGTCGTACAGGTCACTGAAGCTTTCTTT.

This clone has at least ten counts. V usage is TRBV24-1 and J usage is TRBJ2-5; TRBD1 matches 9 bases. This CDR3 has 16 amino acids. The germline gives CDR1 KGHDR, CDR2 SFDVKD. The V segment lost 4 bases and the J segment 2 bases; nucleotides outside the gene matches: 7. CDR3 coding DNA: TGTGCCACCAGTGAGCCCGGGACAGGGCGGCAAGAGACCCAGTACTTC. Translated, it gives CATSEPGTGRQETQYF.

This clone turned up a few times. The V gene is TRBV18, the J gene TRBJ2-7; 7 bases match TRBD2. This CDR3 region has 14 residues. V dropped 2 bases and J dropped 6; count of bases not matched to a gene: 7. The V gene's germline CDR1 is KGHSH and CDR2 LQKENI. DNA of the CDR3: TGTGCCAGCTCACCAGGCGGGGGAGATGGCGAGCAGTACTTC. Residues: CASSPGGGDGEQYF.